The entry below describes one T cell receptor beta chain. CDR1 MNHEY and CDR2 SVGAGI come from the germline V gene. The CDR3 spans 13 residues. Trimming cost V 8 bases and J 4 bases, with 13 bases left between them. The sample originates from a study of blood T cell repertoires in COVID-19. Per the original data handling: Cell counts per sample came from amplifying reference gene primers. TCRdb's copy holds only in-frame clones and misses some; the assay was immunoSEQ multiplex PCR. From that table come the V and J calls and clone size; the DNA was used to work out D and trimming. The profile shows more than 350,000 clones, around 87% of them singletons. A Seattle source enrolled patients during active infection and followed them longitudinally.

Specimen: peripheral blood. The source is a woman under 40 with COVID-19, enrolled during active disease. The genes are TRBV6-5 and TRBJ2-3; TRBD1 is a possible D gene (7 bases). CDR3 loop: CASRDSGSDTQYF. The CDR3, as DNA: TGTGCCAGCCGGGACAGCGGGTCAGATACGCAGTATTTT.